A single T cell receptor (beta chain) is shown here with its context. This sample is part of a study of blood T cell repertoires in COVID-19. Study background: COVID-19 samples from acute and convalescent phases originated in the United States, Italy and Spain.

This CDR3 has 15 residues. The V end lost 1 base, the J end lost 3 bases, and 12 bases lay between the germline ends. The germline CDR1 and CDR2 sequences are LGHNA and YSLEER. In the source study's methods: By means of reference gene primer amplification, nucleated cell counts were estimated. The assay was immunoSEQ multiplex PCR, and TCRdb's table has in-frame clones only and misses some. The DNA gave D and trimming, while V, J and clone size come from that table. In the table there are some 240,000 clones, 84% of which are singletons. This sequence was found in a woman in her 40s who had recovered from COVID-19. The genes are TRBV4-3 and TRBJ1-2, with D possibly TRBD1 on 5 matching bases. The sample was peripheral blood. For the CDR3, the DNA is TGCGCCAGCAGCCAAGCCATGACAGACTACTATGGCTACACCTTC. Translation gives CASSQAMTDYYGYTF.